This T cell receptor beta chain was sequenced during a study of T-cell memory formation after mild COVID-19. As for the study in general: Largely, TCR clusters stayed within a single donor.

A note on this clonotype: Its antigen is not known.

In TCRdb, the 5' RACE reads were re-called with MiXCR into one record per CDR3 protein. The sample has about 420,000 distinct CDR3 sequences, more than 20% seen once. V lost 1 base and J 0 bases, leaving 9 bases between the germline ends. This CDR3 spans 15 amino acids. CDR1 and CDR2 (germline): LNHDA, SQIVND (reference sequence). Notes on the study in general: Researchers report contracting CD4+ clones mostly in CM and EM, with CD8+ clones in EMRA. Pre-infection memory contained some responding clones, which suggested that cross-reactive memory had joined.

The sample consisted of PBMCs or a T cell subset sorted from them (not recorded which). The chain carries TRBV19 and TRBJ1-2, with D tentatively TRBD1 (6 bases). This sequence was found in an adult woman who had mild COVID-19 (a few samples of this study predate the infection). Cell type and time point are not known. DNA of the CDR3: TGTGCCAGTAGTATAGGAGGGACAACTAACTATGGCTACACCTTC. The encoded protein is CASSIGGTTNYGYTF. Drawing the rest from reference TRBV19 and TRBJ1-2, the complete variable domain is DGGITQSPKYLFRKEGQNVTLSCEQNLNHDAMYWYRQDPGQGLRLIYYSQIVNDFQKGDIAEGYSVSREKKESFPLTVTSAQKNPTAFYLCASSIGGTTNYGYTFGSGTRLTVV.